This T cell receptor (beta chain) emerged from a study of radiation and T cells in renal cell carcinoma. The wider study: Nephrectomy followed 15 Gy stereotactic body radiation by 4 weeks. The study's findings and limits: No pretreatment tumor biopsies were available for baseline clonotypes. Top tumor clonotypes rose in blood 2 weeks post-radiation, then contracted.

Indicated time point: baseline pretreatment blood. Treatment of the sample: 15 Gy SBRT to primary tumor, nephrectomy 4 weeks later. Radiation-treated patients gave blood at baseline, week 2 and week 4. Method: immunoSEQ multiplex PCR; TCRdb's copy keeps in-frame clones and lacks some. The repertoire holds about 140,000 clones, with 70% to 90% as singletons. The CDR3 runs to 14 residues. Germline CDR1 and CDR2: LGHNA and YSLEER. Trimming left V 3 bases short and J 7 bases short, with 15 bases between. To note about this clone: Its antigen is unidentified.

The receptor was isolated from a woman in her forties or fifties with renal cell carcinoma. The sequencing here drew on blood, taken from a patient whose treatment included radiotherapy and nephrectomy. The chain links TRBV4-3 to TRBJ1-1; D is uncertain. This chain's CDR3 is CASSQEYWGNEAFF. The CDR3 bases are TGCGCCAGCAGCCAGGAATATTGGGGTAATGAAGCTTTCTTT.